This T cell receptor beta chain was sequenced for a study of blood T cell repertoires in COVID-19. The method was immunoSEQ multiplex PCR; TCRdb's version includes in-frame clones alone and lacks a portion of them. The table shows 100,000 or so clones, with roughly 88% occurring only once. The V and J ends lost 6 bases and 7 bases, in that order; junction bases with no gene match: 8. Germline-derived CDR1 and CDR2 are SEHNR and FQNEAQ (reference sequence). The CDR3 extends over 15 amino acids. The sample comprised peripheral blood. The TCR was taken from a woman in her sixties or seventies with acute or convalescent COVID-19. The V call is TRBV7-9, the J call TRBJ1-6; 8 bases line up with TRBD1. CDR3 in DNA: TGTGCCAGCAGACCCGCGGGGACAGGAAATTCACCCCTCCACTTT. Translation: CASRPAGTGNSPLHF.